This T cell receptor (beta chain) is drawn from a study of vaccination and CD4 T cells after COVID-19. The overall study: The stimulus for the cells was overlapping spike peptides derived from SARS-CoV-2, HCoV-NL63, HCoV-OC43 and HCoV-229E. Study observations and caveats: Early post-infection timepoints were missing, and relatively few convalescent patients were studied.

The treatment was: roughly 11-day PBMC culture with coronavirus spike peptide pools or control peptides (ViraFEST assay). The unexposed donor provided CD4+ T cells, which were taken before the COVID-19 pandemic (2011-2018). Cultured CD4+ T cells had their DNA profiled by the Oncomine TCR Beta short-read assay. The authors extracted genomic DNA from cultured CD4+ T cells. TCRdb called the PCR reads again in MiXCR, with one record for every CDR3 protein. The repertoire includes roughly 4,200 distinct CDR3 sequences, about 39% of them detected once, and less than 55% sits in the top ten. This CDR3 spans 14 amino acids. V was trimmed by 3 bases and J by 1 base, leaving 9 bases between them. Comment on this clonotype: Its target is unknown.

Input material: CD4+ T cells from blood, cultured in vitro. The source is a human donor in good health. The genes are TRBV12-3 or TRBV12-4 and TRBJ2-5; no clear D gene. CDR3 amino acids: CASSFSPVQETQYF. The DNA of the CDR3 is TGTGCCAGCAGTTTCTCGCCAGTCCAAGAGACCCAGTACTTC.